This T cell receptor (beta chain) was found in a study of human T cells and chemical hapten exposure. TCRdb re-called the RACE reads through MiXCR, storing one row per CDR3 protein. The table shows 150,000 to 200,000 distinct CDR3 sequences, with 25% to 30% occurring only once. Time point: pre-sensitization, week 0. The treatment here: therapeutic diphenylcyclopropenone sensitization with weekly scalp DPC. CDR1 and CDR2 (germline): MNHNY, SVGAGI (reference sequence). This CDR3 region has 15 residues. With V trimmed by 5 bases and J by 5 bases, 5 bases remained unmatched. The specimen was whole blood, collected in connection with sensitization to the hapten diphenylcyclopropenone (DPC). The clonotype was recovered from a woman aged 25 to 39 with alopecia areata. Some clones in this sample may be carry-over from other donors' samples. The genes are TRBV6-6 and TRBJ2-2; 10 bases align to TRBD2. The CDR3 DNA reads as TGTGCCAGCAGTGAGCGGGGGGGTCGAACCGGGGAGCTGTTTTTT. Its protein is CASSERGGRTGELFF.